Below, 2 T cell receptor beta chains from the same sample are listed, as sequenced in a study of T cell responses to AZD1222 COVID-19 vaccine. Using immunoSEQ multiplex PCR, the repertoire was profiled, and TCRdb retains in-frame clones only, with some absent. The sample has about 160,000 clones, roughly nine tenths seen once. This specimen consisted of peripheral blood, obtained on day 0 of MenACWY control vaccination. These TCRs come from an adult in good health.

This chain uses TRBV27 with TRBJ1-5; 8 bases line up with TRBD1. Germline CDR1 reads MNHEY; CDR2 reads SMNVEV (reference sequence). The CDR3 sequence is 17 residues long. After removal of 6 bases from V and 3 bases from J, the junction contained 13 bases not matched to a gene. The CDR3 sequence is CASSPLTTGGLNQPQHF. The CDR3 nucleotides read TGTGCCAGCAGCCCCCTTACTACAGGGGGTCTCAATCAGCCCCAGCATTTT.

The genes are TRBV29-1 and TRBJ1-2; 9 bases align to TRBD1. Germline CDR1 is SQVTM and CDR2 is ANQGSEA. The CDR3 covers 11 residues. Trimming cost V 6 bases and J 10 bases; bases outside gene matches: 6. CDR3 in amino acids: CSVVGQGLYTF. The DNA for the CDR3 is TGCAGCGTCGTTGGACAGGGGCTCTACACCTTC.